A selection of T cell receptor beta chains follows, all from one sample in a study of blood T cell repertoires in COVID-19. Clones were sequenced by immunoSEQ multiplex PCR, and TCRdb holds only the in-frame ones, with some missing. The data contain under 55,000 clones, roughly 80% of them singletons. Sequencing input: peripheral blood. These receptors all stem from a human donor in a cohort sampled during active COVID-19. Each CDR3 is given with its conserved first and last residue. The order of the fields is J gene, clone size, V gene, D gene, CDR3 protein, CDR3 DNA. The D gene is left open where the match is weak. Not every row has a clone size; where given, it reads once, few, many or a size class.

>TRBJ1-2|-|TRBV18|TRBD1
CASSQPGQGPLNYGYTF
TGTGCCAGCTCACAACCGGGACAGGGTCCCCTTAACTATGGCTACACCTTC
>TRBJ1-6|once|TRBV7-3|-
CASSFTGRNSPLHF
TGTGCCAGCAGCTTCACAGGGAGAAATTCACCCCTCCACTTT
>TRBJ2-4|-|TRBV5-5|-
CASSLALRGFSDIQYF
TGTGCCAGCAGCTTGGCCCTTCGAGGGTTTTCGGACATTCAGTACTTC
>TRBJ2-7|once|TRBV4-3|-
CASRPGINIYEQYF
TGCGCCAGCCGCCCCGGGATCAATATCTACGAGCAGTACTTC
>TRBJ1-1|-|TRBV30|-
CAWSVGGPEAFF
TGTGCCTGGAGTGTTGGGGGCCCTGAAGCTTTCTTT
>TRBJ2-7|-|TRBV4-1|-
CASSQAGTGVGPAEQYF
TGCGCCAGCAGCCAAGCGGGAACGGGAGTCGGACCGGCCGAGCAGTACTTC
>TRBJ1-2|once|TRBV27|-
CASSLYSGGLNYGYTF
TGTGCCAGCAGTTTATATTCGGGGGGCCTTAACTATGGCTACACCTTC
>TRBJ1-4|-|TRBV5-1|-
CASSRAGANEKLFF
TGCGCCAGCAGTAGGGCGGGCGCTAATGAAAAACTGTTTTTT
>TRBJ2-7|many|TRBV11-3|TRBD1
CASSLFETGKDEQYF
TGTGCCAGCAGCTTATTCGAGACAGGGAAAGACGAGCAGTACTTC
>TRBJ2-7|once|TRBV6-4|-
CASRGLSYEQYF
TGTGCCAGCAGGGGGCTCTCCTACGAGCAGTACTTC
>TRBJ1-1|-|TRBV19|-
CASSTRESNTEAFF
TGTGCCAGTAGTACGAGGGAGTCCAACACTGAAGCTTTCTTT
>TRBJ2-7|once|TRBV5-6|TRBD1
CASSLRDRAKGWAYEQYF
TGTGCCAGCAGCCTGAGGGACAGGGCTAAGGGGTGGGCCTACGAGCAGTACTTC
>TRBJ2-7|-|TRBV30|TRBD1
CAWTGDRGYEQYF
TGTGCCTGGACCGGGGACAGGGGCTACGAGCAGTACTTC
>TRBJ2-6|-|TRBV6-2/TRBV6-3|-
CASSYPVGAPSSGANVLTF
TGTGCCAGCAGTTACCCGGTGGGGGCTCCTAGCTCTGGGGCCAACGTCCTGACTTTC
>TRBJ1-4|-|TRBV5-8|-
CASSLAHNEKLFF
TGTGCCAGCAGCTTGGCCCATAATGAAAAACTGTTTTTT
>TRBJ2-5|few|TRBV6-5|TRBD2
CASRRLAEQETQYF
TGTGCCAGCAGGAGACTAGCGGAGCAAGAGACCCAGTACTTC
>TRBJ1-4|few|TRBV6-5|TRBD1
CASSYWGQGNNEKLFF
TGTGCCAGCAGTTACTGGGGACAGGGGAATAATGAAAAACTGTTTTTT
>TRBJ1-1|-|TRBV19|TRBD1
CASSTYWTGTNTEAFF
TGTGCCAGTAGTACCTACTGGACAGGGACAAACACTGAAGCTTTCTTT
>TRBJ2-3|-|TRBV10-3|TRBD2
CAISESRREIADTQYF
TGTGCCATCAGTGAGTCGAGGCGGGAGATCGCAGATACGCAGTATTTT
>TRBJ2-5|-|TRBV4-3|TRBD2
CASSQGLAGGRRHETQYF
TGCGCCAGCAGCCAAGGACTAGCGGGAGGGAGGCGGCACGAGACCCAGTACTTC
>TRBJ1-1|few|TRBV29-1|TRBD1
CSVGRDRGGNTEAFF
TGCAGCGTTGGTAGGGACAGGGGAGGGAACACTGAAGCTTTCTTT
>TRBJ1-5|few|TRBV12-3/TRBV12-4|-
CASSTSETGPQHF
TGTGCCAGCAGTACTTCAGAGACAGGTCCCCAGCATTTT
>TRBJ1-2|once|TRBV6-6|-
CASSPGDYGYTF
TGTGCCAGCAGTCCGGGAGACTATGGCTACACCTTC
>TRBJ1-3|once|TRBV5-1|-
CASSLDSSGNTIYF
TGCGCCAGCAGCTTAGACAGCTCTGGAAACACCATATATTTT
>TRBJ2-3|-|TRBV13|-
CASSSSRRVAWRASTDTQYF
TGTGCCAGCAGTTCGTCACGGCGGGTAGCGTGGAGGGCTAGCACAGATACGCAGTATTTT
>TRBJ1-1|-|TRBV28|-
CASSLYPWQGGDTEAFF
TGTGCCAGCAGTTTATACCCTTGGCAGGGAGGGGACACTGAAGCTTTCTTT
>TRBJ1-1|-|TRBV9|-
CASSEGPRGNTEAFF
TGTGCCAGCAGCGAAGGGCCGCGGGGAAACACTGAAGCTTTCTTT
>TRBJ2-5|-|TRBV30|-
CAWGPTGSETQYF
TGTGCCTGGGGTCCCACAGGTTCAGAGACCCAGTACTTC
>TRBJ2-3|-|TRBV7-2|-
CASSLYGDTQYF
TGTGCCAGCAGCTTATACGGGGATACGCAGTATTTT
>TRBJ2-2|-|TRBV3-1/TRBV3-2|-
CASSQDIGGTGELFF
TGTGCCAGCAGCCAAGATATTGGGGGGACCGGGGAGCTGTTTTTT
>TRBJ2-7|-|TRBV11-3|-
CASSFPGPPYEQYF
TGTGCCAGCAGCTTCCCAGGGCCACCCTACGAGCAGTACTTC
>TRBJ1-2|-|TRBV30|-
CAWSARGTGGYGYTF
TGTGCCTGGAGTGCCCGGGGGACGGGGGGCTATGGCTACACCTTC
>TRBJ2-1|-|TRBV9|TRBD2
CASSGLAGVMDEQFF
TGTGCCAGCAGCGGACTAGCGGGAGTCATGGATGAGCAGTTCTTC
>TRBJ1-1|-|TRBV18|-
CASSPRAGLNTEAFF
TGTGCCAGCTCACCACGAGCAGGATTGAACACTGAAGCTTTCTTT
>TRBJ2-1|-|TRBV11-1|TRBD2
CASSLAGGTYNEQFF
TGTGCCAGCAGCTTAGCGGGAGGGACCTACAATGAGCAGTTCTTC
>TRBJ1-2|-|TRBV11-3|TRBD1
CASSLDGTAGYTF
TGTGCCAGCAGCTTAGATGGGACAGCTGGCTACACCTTC
>TRBJ2-1|-|TRBV6-5|TRBD2
CASSPGLAGGNEQFF
TGTGCCAGCAGTCCGGGACTAGCGGGAGGGAATGAGCAGTTCTTC
>TRBJ2-7|-|TRBV11-2|-
CASSPSSYEQYF
TGTGCCAGCAGCCCTAGCTCCTACGAGCAGTACTTC
>TRBJ1-3|-|TRBV19|TRBD1
CASSLGQASGNTIYF
TGTGCCAGTAGTCTCGGACAGGCCTCTGGAAACACCATATATTTT
>TRBJ2-4|-|TRBV4-1|-
CASSQEARFSKNIQYF
TGCGCCAGCAGCCAAGAGGCTCGCTTCTCCAAAAACATTCAGTACTTC
>TRBJ2-7|-|TRBV29-1|TRBD1
CSVVEGAPYEQYF
TGCAGCGTTGTAGAGGGGGCACCCTACGAGCAGTACTTC
>TRBJ2-6|-|TRBV7-9|TRBD2
CASSPGGNVLTF
TGTGCCAGCAGCCCGGGAGGCAACGTCCTGACTTTC
>TRBJ1-4|once|TRBV5-4|-
CASSLAGRGTNEKLFF
TGTGCCAGCAGCTTGGCCGGGAGGGGAACTAATGAAAAACTGTTTTTT
>TRBJ2-5|-|TRBV9|TRBD1
CASSAGTVQETQYF
TGTGCCAGCAGCGCGGGGACAGTACAAGAGACCCAGTACTTC
>TRBJ2-5|-|TRBV30|-
CAWSVGGAGGTQYF
TGTGCCTGGAGTGTAGGCGGGGCGGGTGGGACCCAGTACTTC
>TRBJ1-3|-|TRBV29-1|-
CSAESGSGNTIYF
TGCAGCGCCGAATCGGGCTCTGGAAACACCATATATTTT
>TRBJ1-1|-|TRBV30|-
CAWRRIMNTEAFF
TGTGCCTGGAGGAGGATCATGAACACTGAAGCTTTCTTT
>TRBJ2-3|-|TRBV19|TRBD2
CASSFSGGADTQYF
TGTGCCAGTAGTTTTAGCGGGGGCGCAGATACGCAGTATTTT
>TRBJ2-2|-|TRBV9|TRBD2
CASSVSALAGVTGELFF
TGTGCCAGCAGCGTATCGGCGCTAGCGGGAGTAACCGGGGAGCTGTTTTTT
>TRBJ2-1|few|TRBV4-1|-
CASSQDPRYNEQFF
TGCGCCAGCAGCCAAGATCCTCGTTACAATGAGCAGTTCTTC
>TRBJ2-7|-|TRBV6-5|TRBD1
CASSQPGQGWYEQYF
TGTGCCAGCAGCCAACCGGGACAGGGGTGGTACGAGCAGTACTTC
>TRBJ2-1|few|TRBV24-1|-
CATTSTARGYNEQFF
TGTGCCACCACATCCACGGCTAGGGGATACAATGAGCAGTTCTTC
>TRBJ2-1|-|TRBV7-2|-
CASSLARLDNEQFF
TGTGCCAGCAGCTTAGCGCGGCTAGACAATGAGCAGTTCTTC
>TRBJ2-7|-|TRBV12-3/TRBV12-4|-
CASSRTGSEQYF
TGTGCCAGCAGCAGAACAGGGAGTGAGCAGTACTTC
>TRBJ2-1|-|TRBV2|TRBD2
CASSVRDYTINEQFF
TGTGCCAGCAGTGTCCGGGACTACACAATCAATGAGCAGTTCTTC
>TRBJ2-7|-|TRBV6-5|-
CASSYARGKEYEQYF
TGTGCCAGCAGTTACGCGAGGGGGAAGGAATACGAGCAGTACTTC
>TRBJ2-4|-|TRBV6-1|-
CASSEEGRNIQYF
TGTGCCAGCAGTGAGGAGGGCCGTAACATTCAGTACTTC